The 29 T cell receptor beta chains below come from one sample, sequenced in a study of pediatric ulcerative colitis. Sequenced by immunoSEQ multiplex PCR; TCRdb stores in-frame clones only, minus some. The table records approximately 38,000 clones, 60% to 85% of them present only once. The rectum was sampled with one to two pinch biopsies at colonoscopy. The sample taken for sequencing was gut tissue. The receptors originated from a boy younger than 18 with severe ulcerative colitis.

This clone came up once. The chain employs TRBV19 and TRBJ1-2; no definite D call. With 4 bases removed from V and 0 bases from J, the gap between germline ends came to 12 bases. The germline CDR1 and CDR2 sequences are LNHDA and SQIVND (reference sequence). The CDR3 sequence is 15 residues long. CDR3 loop: CASSTARGSNYGYTF. The CDR3 coding sequence is TGTGCCAGTAGTACCGCCCGCGGCTCTAACTATGGCTACACCTTC.

J is TRBJ2-7 and V is TRBV12-5; TRBD1 aligns across 8 bases. Germline assignment: CDR1 LGHNT and CDR2 FRNRAP. CDR3 length: 15 residues. V lost 2 bases and J lost 3; bases outside the gene matches: 6. The DNA of the CDR3 is TGTGCTAGTGGTTTGCGGACAGGGATGTACTACGAGCAGTACTTC. Its protein product is CASGLRTGMYYEQYF.

V is TRBV4-1 and J is TRBJ1-4; D might be TRBD1 (6 bases). Between the trimmed V and J ends, which lost 3 bases and 7 bases, there was a span of 18 bases. Germline V gene data show CDR1 as MGHRA and CDR2 as YSYEKL. This CDR3 is built from 16 residues. Written as DNA, the CDR3 is TGCGCCAGCAGCCACAAGGTAGGGGGGAGGGGTGAAAAACTGTTTTTT. Protein sequence: CASSHKVGGRGEKLFF.

The chain is built from TRBV7-9 and TRBJ1-5; D gene ambiguous. In germline, CDR1 is SEHNR, CDR2 FQNEAQ (reference sequence). The germline V and J ends were trimmed by 3 bases and 2 bases, with 5 bases remaining between them. The CDR3 loop spans 13 amino acids. The CDR3 loop is CASSFDGNQPQHF. CDR3 DNA: TGTGCCAGCAGCTTCGACGGCAATCAGCCCCAGCATTTT.

This clone was observed a handful of times. J is TRBJ1-2 and V is TRBV30, with D possibly matching TRBD1 (5 bases). V dropped 7 bases and J dropped 0 bases, with 21 bases sitting between them. Germline loops: CDR1 GTSNPN, CDR2 SVGIG (reference sequence). This CDR3 has 16 residues. This CDR3 reads CAFHYETGKANYGYTF. The CDR3, as DNA: TGTGCCTTCCATTACGAAACAGGCAAGGCTAACTATGGCTACACCTTC.

This sequence joins TRBV21-1 and TRBJ2-5; TRBD2, the D gene given by the table, was not confirmed from the DNA. TRBV21-1 is tagged as a pseudogene. The CDR3 has 15 amino acids. The CDR3 here is CASSKDRCGGETQYF. Written as DNA, the CDR3 is TGTGCCAGCAGCAAAGATCGGTGCGGGGGAGAGACCCAGTACTTC.

By sample share, this clone is medium-sized. V and J are TRBV2 and TRBJ1-6; 8 positions match TRBD1. This CDR3 contains 13 residues. Germline assignment: CDR1 SNHLY and CDR2 FYNNEI. After removal of 8 bases from V and 8 bases from J, the junction contained 5 bases not matched to a gene. The CDR3 DNA is TGTGCCAGCGACAGGGGTCGAGATTCACCCCTCCACTTT. Residues: CASDRGRDSPLHF.

The chain joins TRBV19 to TRBJ1-2; TRBD1 matches 7 bases. The V segment lost 7 bases and the J segment 3 bases; nucleotides outside the gene matches: 8. The CDR3 extends over 14 amino acids. In germline, CDR1 is LNHDA, CDR2 SQIVND (reference sequence). The chain's CDR3 is CASNSIQGYYGYTF. The CDR3 DNA follows: TGTGCCAGTAACTCGATACAGGGGTACTATGGCTACACCTTC.

V usage is TRBV5-4 and J usage is TRBJ2-2, with D possibly being TRBD1 (6 bases). V was cut by 4 bases and J by 3 bases, with 10 bases left in between. CDR1 and CDR2 (germline): SGHNT, YYREEE (reference sequence). The CDR3 extends over 14 amino acids. The CDR3 loop reads CASSVEGDTGELFF. The DNA of the CDR3 is TGTGCCAGCAGCGTAGAGGGGGACACCGGGGAGCTGTTTTTT.

The CDR3 DNA sequence: TGTGCCAGCAGCCCCCCAGATAGCAATCAGCCCCAGCATTTT. It specifies CASSPPDSNQPQHF. The chain has TRBV28 and TRBJ1-5; D is ambiguous. The CDR3 loop spans 14 amino acids. Germline CDR1 MDHEN, CDR2 SYDVKM. The V and J ends lost 6 bases and 0 bases respectively, with 9 bases between them.

This sequence joins TRBV10-3 and TRBJ1-1, with D possibly being TRBD1 (6 bases). The CDR3 is 11 residues long. Germline-derived CDR1 and CDR2 are ENHRY and SYGVKD. V was pared by 11 bases and J by 8 bases, with 15 bases between. CDR3: CAAAGGQEAFF. The CDR3 coding sequence is TGTGCCGCCGCCGGGGGGCAGGAAGCTTTCTTT.

The rearrangement links TRBV7-9 to TRBJ2-3, with D perhaps given as TRBD1 or TRBD2 (5 bases each). Trimming shortened V by 5 bases and J by 2 bases, and 17 bases separated the two germline ends. This CDR3 is built from 16 residues. Germline V gives CDR1 SEHNR, CDR2 FQNEAQ (reference sequence). As DNA, the CDR3 is TGTGCCAGCAGCCCGGGCAGGGAGTGGTTCACAGATACGCAGTATTTT. It codes for CASSPGREWFTDTQYF. Based on the CDR3 plus reference TRBV7-9 and TRBJ2-3, the full variable domain is DTGVSQNPRHKITKRGQNVTFRCDPISEHNRLYWYRQTLGQGPEFLTYFQNEAQLEKSRLLSDRFSAERPKGSFSTLEIQRTEQGDSAMYLCASSPGREWFTDTQYFGPGTRLTVL.

CDR3 coding DNA: TGTGCCAGCATAAGCGGGGGGGAAGGGACCCAGTACTTC. Its translation: CASISGGEGTQYF. J is TRBJ2-5 and V is TRBV2; 10 bases align to TRBD2. Trimming removed 7 bases from V and 7 bases from J; junction bases left unmatched: 6. Germline lookup yields CDR1 SNHLY and CDR2 FYNNEI. The CDR3 is 13 residues long.

By its share, this clone is medium-sized. No conserved phenylalanine or tryptophan is present at the end of the CDR3, so a read error is the likely explanation. The V gene is TRBV6-1, the J gene TRBJ1-6; D is ambiguous. Per the germline V gene, CDR1 is MNHNS and CDR2 is SASEGT. This CDR3 comprises 15 residues. Trimming shortened V by 6 bases and J by 7 bases, and 16 bases separated the two germline ends. The CDR3 sequence is CASSLLGQTNSPLHL. Written as DNA, the CDR3 is TGTGCCAGCAGCCTCCTTGGCCAGACAAATTCACCCCTCCACCTT.

The genes are TRBV11-2 and TRBJ2-7, with a tentative D call TRBD1 (5 bases). CDR3 length: 16 residues. Germline assignment: CDR1 SGHAT and CDR2 FQNNGV. V was shortened by 4 bases and J by 2 bases, with 18 bases between the two germline ends. The CDR3 spells CASSSHGAGKTYEQYF. Here the CDR3 DNA reads TGTGCCAGCAGCTCCCATGGGGCAGGAAAAACCTACGAGCAGTACTTC.

The V gene is TRBV4-1, the J gene TRBJ2-3; TRBD1 or TRBD2 may be the D gene (5 bases each). The CDR3 spans 15 residues. Trimming shortened V by 1 base and J by 1 base, and 9 bases separated the two germline ends. Germline V gives CDR1 MGHRA, CDR2 YSYEKL. As DNA, the CDR3 is TGCGCCAGCAGCCAAGTGGTGGGGGGCACAGATACGCAGTATTTT. Translation gives CASSQVVGGTDTQYF.

This chain links TRBV29-1 with TRBJ2-1; TRBD2 might be the D (6 bases). The CDR3 is 14 amino acids. Trimming stripped 6 bases from V and 13 bases from J, with 25 bases between. Germline V gene lookup returns CDR1 SQVTM and CDR2 ANQGSEA. The CDR3 region has the DNA TGCAGCGTATTGGAGGTAGCGGCTAGAGGTCCCCAGTTCTTC. Translation gives CSVLEVAARGPQFF.

The chain joins TRBV7-6 to TRBJ1-1, with 7 bases aligning to TRBD1. Unmatched junction bases numbered 4, after V lost 6 bases and J lost 3 bases. From germline, CDR1 is SGHVS and CDR2 FNYEAQ. The CDR3 contains 13 residues. The CDR3 protein is CASRETGDTEAFF. The DNA of the CDR3 is TGTGCCAGCAGGGAAACAGGGGACACTGAAGCTTTCTTT.

The chain combines TRBV5-1 with TRBJ2-3; D may match TRBD1 or TRBD2 (5 bases each). V was shortened by 7 bases and J by 6 bases, with 18 bases between the two germline ends. Per the germline V gene, CDR1 is SGHRS and CDR2 is YFSETQ. The CDR3 has 14 residues. CDR3 bases: TGCGCCAGCCTGCCGGGACCCGCACGGGATACGCAGTATTTT. It translates to CASLPGPARDTQYF.

This clone was counted a few times. J is TRBJ1-1 and V is TRBV2; the D gene is possibly TRBD1 (6 bases). The CDR3 sequence is 12 residues long. Germline V lookup: CDR1 SNHLY, CDR2 FYNNEI. Trimming removed 5 bases at V and 11 bases at J, with 15 bases between. The CDR3 reads CASSQGNLGAFF. Here the CDR3 DNA reads TGTGCCAGCAGTCAGGGGAACCTCGGGGCTTTCTTT.

The chain is built from TRBV4-1 and TRBJ1-2; D gene ambiguous. With 8 bases removed from V and 4 bases from J, the gap between germline ends came to 8 bases. The CDR3 totals 11 residues. The germline V gene has CDR1 MGHRA and CDR2 YSYEKL. CDR3 residues: CASGDLYGYTF. The CDR3 DNA reads as TGCGCCAGCGGAGATCTCTATGGCTACACCTTC.

The chain carries TRBV5-1 and TRBJ1-3; possible D gene TRBD1, 5 bases. The CDR3 extends over 15 amino acids. In germline, CDR1 is SGHRS, CDR2 YFSETQ. The V end was cut by 7 bases, the J end by 0 bases, with 14 bases between. CDR3 amino acids: CASSATAYSGNTIYF. The CDR3, as DNA: TGCGCCAGCTCAGCGACAGCGTACTCTGGAAACACCATATATTTT.

The chain is built from TRBV11-2 and TRBJ2-7; TRBD1 agrees at 7 bases. V lost 5 bases, J lost 4 bases, and 14 bases stayed unmatched. Germline V lookup: CDR1 SGHAT, CDR2 FQNNGV. The CDR3 covers 16 residues. The CDR3 loop is CASSPIARQGGYEQYF. The CDR3 DNA reads as TGTGCCAGCAGCCCGATAGCACGACAGGGCGGGTACGAGCAGTACTTC.

The rearrangement joins TRBV30 to TRBJ2-3; unclear D gene. V dropped 2 bases and J dropped 6 bases, with 9 bases sitting between them. The V gene's germline CDR1 is GTSNPN and CDR2 SVGIG (reference sequence). This CDR3 is built from 12 residues. CDR3 DNA sequence: TGTGCCTGGAGTCCAAAGCTTGATACGCAGTATTTT. Translated, it gives CAWSPKLDTQYF.

This clone was detected a few times. This sequence joins TRBV7-2 and TRBJ2-7, with D unresolved. Germline-derived CDR1 and CDR2 are SGHTA and FQGNSA. This CDR3 has 16 residues. Trimming removed 1 base at V and 6 bases at J, with 19 bases between. This CDR3 reads CASSLVRASQEGEQYF. The CDR3 DNA sequence: TGTGCCAGCAGCTTAGTACGAGCCAGCCAAGAAGGCGAGCAGTACTTC.

V gene TRBV27 combines with J gene TRBJ2-7; 14 nucleotides agree with TRBD2. The CDR3 consists of 18 residues. The ends lost 2 bases at V and 7 bases at J; junction bases unmatched: 13. Germline lookup yields CDR1 MNHEY and CDR2 SMNVEV (reference sequence). This CDR3 is CASSLAGTSGGRPVEQYF. CDR3 nucleotides: TGTGCCAGCAGTTTAGCCGGGACTAGCGGGGGCCGCCCCGTAGAGCAGTACTTC.

The chain couples TRBV7-9 to TRBJ2-7; D is tentatively TRBD1 or TRBD2 (5 bases each). Per the germline V gene, CDR1 is SEHNR and CDR2 is FQNEAQ (reference sequence). Trimming stripped 4 bases from V and 2 bases from J, with 12 bases between. The CDR3 consists of 14 residues. In DNA, the CDR3 is TGTGCCAGCAGCTCCGGGGCCCTACCCTACGAGCAGTACTTC. Translating it yields CASSSGALPYEQYF.

The CDR3 region has the DNA TGTGCCAGCAGCCCCGCGACAGGGGGGTCTACTAATGAAAAACTGTTTTTT. This translates into CASSPATGGSTNEKLFF. The V gene is TRBV7-9, the J gene TRBJ1-4; TRBD1 aligns across 9 bases. V dropped 5 bases and J dropped 2; count of bases not matched to a gene: 9. This CDR3 spans 17 amino acids. Per the germline V gene, CDR1 is SEHNR and CDR2 is FQNEAQ (reference sequence).

The chain links TRBV27 to TRBJ1-5, with D unresolved. The CDR3 has 15 residues. Germline V gene data show CDR1 as MNHEY and CDR2 as SMNVEV (reference sequence). V was shortened by 5 bases and J by 4 bases, with 15 bases between the two germline ends. CDR3: CASSDAGVANQPQHF. The CDR3 DNA is TGTGCCAGCAGTGACGCCGGGGTTGCAAATCAGCCCCAGCATTTT.